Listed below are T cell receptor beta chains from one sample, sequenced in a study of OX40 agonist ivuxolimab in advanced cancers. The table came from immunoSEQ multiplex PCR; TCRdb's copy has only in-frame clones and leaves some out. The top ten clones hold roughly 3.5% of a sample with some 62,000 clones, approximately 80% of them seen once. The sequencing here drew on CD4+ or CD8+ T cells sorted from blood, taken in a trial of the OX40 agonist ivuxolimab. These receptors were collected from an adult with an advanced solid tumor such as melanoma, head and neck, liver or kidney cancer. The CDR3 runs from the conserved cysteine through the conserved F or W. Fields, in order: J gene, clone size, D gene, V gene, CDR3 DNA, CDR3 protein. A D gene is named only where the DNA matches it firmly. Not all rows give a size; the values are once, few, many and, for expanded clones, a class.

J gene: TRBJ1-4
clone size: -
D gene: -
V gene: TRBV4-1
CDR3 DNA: TGCGCCAGCAGCCAGGGGCGAGACCCCGATGTGATCGGACTGTTTTTT
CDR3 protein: CASSQGRDPDVIGLFF

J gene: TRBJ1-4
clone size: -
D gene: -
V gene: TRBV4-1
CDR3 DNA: TGCGCCAGCAGCCAAGATCGGGAAAAACTGTTTTTT
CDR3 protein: CASSQDREKLFF

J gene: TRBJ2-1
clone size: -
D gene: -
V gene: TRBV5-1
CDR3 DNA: TGCGCCAGCAGCCGAGCTGGTGGGGGCAATGAGCAGTTCTTC
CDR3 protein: CASSRAGGGNEQFF

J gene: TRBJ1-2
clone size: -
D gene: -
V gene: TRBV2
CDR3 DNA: TGTGCCAGCAGTGCGGGGCAGACCTATGGCTACACCTTC
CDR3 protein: CASSAGQTYGYTF

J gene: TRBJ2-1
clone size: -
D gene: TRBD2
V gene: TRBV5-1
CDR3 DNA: TGCGCCAGCAGCTTGGATACGGGAGGGCATAATGAGCAGTTCTTC
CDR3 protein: CASSLDTGGHNEQFF

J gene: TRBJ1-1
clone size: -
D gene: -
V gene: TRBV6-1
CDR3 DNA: TGTGCCAGCAGTGAAAGGATCGTATTGTTCACTGAAGCTTTCTTT
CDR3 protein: CASSERIVLFTEAFF

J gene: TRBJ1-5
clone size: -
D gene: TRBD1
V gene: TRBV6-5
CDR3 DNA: TGTGCCAGCAGTCCCGGGACAGGGACGTATCAGCCCCAGCATTTT
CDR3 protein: CASSPGTGTYQPQHF

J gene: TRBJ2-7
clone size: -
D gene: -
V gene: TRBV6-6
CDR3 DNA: TGTGCCAGCAGTTACTCCGAGGAAGAGCAGTACTTC
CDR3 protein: CASSYSEEEQYF

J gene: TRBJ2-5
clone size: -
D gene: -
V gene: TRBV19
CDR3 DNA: TGTGCCAGTAGTATGACGTCAGATAACCAAGAGACCCAGTACTTC
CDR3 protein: CASSMTSDNQETQYF

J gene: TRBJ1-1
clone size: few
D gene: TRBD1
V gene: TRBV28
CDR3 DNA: TGTGCCAGCAGTTCATATAACCTTCTCATAGGACAGGGGGACACTGAAGCTTTCTTT
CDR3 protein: CASSSYNLLIGQGDTEAFF

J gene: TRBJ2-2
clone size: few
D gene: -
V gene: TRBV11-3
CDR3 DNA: TGTGCCAGCAGCCAGGAGAGGACCGGGGAGCTGTTTTTT
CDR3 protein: CASSQERTGELFF

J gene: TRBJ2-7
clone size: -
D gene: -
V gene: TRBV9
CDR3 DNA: TGTGCCAGCAGCTCCCGAGGAGGCTACGAGCAGTACTTC
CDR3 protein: CASSSRGGYEQYF

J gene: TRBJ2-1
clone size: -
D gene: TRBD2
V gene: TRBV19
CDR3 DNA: TGTGCCAGTAGCCCTTCGGGCGGGAGGAATGAGCAGTTCTTC
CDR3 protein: CASSPSGGRNEQFF

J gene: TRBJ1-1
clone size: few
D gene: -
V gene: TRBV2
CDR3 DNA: TGTGCCAGCAGGCCCGGGACCCTACGAGCGGTAAACACTGAAGCTTTCTTT
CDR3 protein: CASRPGTLRAVNTEAFF

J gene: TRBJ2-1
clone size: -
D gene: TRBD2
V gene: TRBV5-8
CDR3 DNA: TGTGCCAGGGTAGGACTAGCGATCAATGAGCAGTTCTTC
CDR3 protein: CARVGLAINEQFF

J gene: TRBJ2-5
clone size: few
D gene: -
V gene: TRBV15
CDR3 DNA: TGTGCCACCAGCACCGCGACGATACAAGAGACCCAGTACTTC
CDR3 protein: CATSTATIQETQYF

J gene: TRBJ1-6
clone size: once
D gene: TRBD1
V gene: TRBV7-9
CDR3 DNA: TGTGCCAGCAGCCGACAGGGGTATAATTCACCCCTCCACTTT
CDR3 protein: CASSRQGYNSPLHF

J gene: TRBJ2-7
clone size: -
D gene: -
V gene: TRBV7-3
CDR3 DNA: TGTGCCAGCAGCCCACGGGGAGACATTTACGAGCAGTACTTC
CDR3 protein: CASSPRGDIYEQYF

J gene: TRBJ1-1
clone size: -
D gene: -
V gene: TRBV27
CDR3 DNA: TGTGCCAGCAGTCTAGGGAGTCGCGGCACTGAAGCTTTCTTT
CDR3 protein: CASSLGSRGTEAFF

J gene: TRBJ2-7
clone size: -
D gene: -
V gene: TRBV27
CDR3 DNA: TGTGCCAGCAGTTTAGCACAGGGACTGATCTACGAGCAGTACTTC
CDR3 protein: CASSLAQGLIYEQYF

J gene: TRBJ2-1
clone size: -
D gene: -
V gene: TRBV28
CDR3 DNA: TGTGCCAGCAGCTACAAGCTTGAGCAGTTCTTC
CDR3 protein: CASSYKLEQFF

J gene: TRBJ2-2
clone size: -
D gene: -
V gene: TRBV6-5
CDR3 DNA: TGTGCCAGCAGTACAACAGGGCGCCAAGGCGGGGAGCTGTTTTTT
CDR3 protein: CASSTTGRQGGELFF

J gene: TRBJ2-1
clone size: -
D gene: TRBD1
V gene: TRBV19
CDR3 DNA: TGTGCCAGTCGTGGCAGGGGGCGACCCGAGCAGTTCTTC
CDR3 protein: CASRGRGRPEQFF

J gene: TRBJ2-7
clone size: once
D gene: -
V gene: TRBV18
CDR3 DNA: TGTGCCAGCTCACAAGAACCTTACAGGGTGGAGCAGTACTTC
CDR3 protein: CASSQEPYRVEQYF

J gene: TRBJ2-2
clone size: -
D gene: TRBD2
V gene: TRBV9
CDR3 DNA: TGTGCCAGCAGCGTATTCGCGGGAGGCCCGAACACCGGGGAGCTGTTTTTT
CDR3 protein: CASSVFAGGPNTGELFF

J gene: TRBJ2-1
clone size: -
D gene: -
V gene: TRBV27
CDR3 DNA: TGTGCCAGCAGTTTATCGCGGGACTCCTACAATGAGCAGTTCTTC
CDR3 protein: CASSLSRDSYNEQFF

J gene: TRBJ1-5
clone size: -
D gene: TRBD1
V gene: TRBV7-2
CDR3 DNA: TGTGCCAGCAGCTTATTAGGGGGCTTGCAGCCCCAGCATTTT
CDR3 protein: CASSLLGGLQPQHF

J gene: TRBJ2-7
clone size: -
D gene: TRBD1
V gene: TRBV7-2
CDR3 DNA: TGTGCCAGCAGCTTGGGACAGGGGGCTTACGAGCAGTACTTC
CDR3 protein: CASSLGQGAYEQYF

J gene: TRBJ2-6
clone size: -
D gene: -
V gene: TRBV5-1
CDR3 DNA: TGCGCCAGCAGCCCGGACAGTTCCGGGGCCAACGTCCTGACTTTC
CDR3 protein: CASSPDSSGANVLTF

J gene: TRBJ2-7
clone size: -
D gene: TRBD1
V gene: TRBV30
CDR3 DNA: TGTGCCTGGAGTTCCGGGACAGGCTCCTACGAGCAGTACTTC
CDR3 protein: CAWSSGTGSYEQYF

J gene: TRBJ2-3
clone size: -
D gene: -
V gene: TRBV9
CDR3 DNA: TGTGCCAGCAGCGTAGGGAGCACAGATACGCAGTATTTT
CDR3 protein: CASSVGSTDTQYF

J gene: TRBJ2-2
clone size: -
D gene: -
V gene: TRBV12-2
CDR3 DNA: TGTGCAAGTCGCTCTTATGGTCCAAGGAGGGAGTGTGACGCGAACACCGGGGAGCTGTTTTTT
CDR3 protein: CASRSYGPRRECDANTGELFF

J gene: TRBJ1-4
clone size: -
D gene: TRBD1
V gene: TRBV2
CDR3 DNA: TGTGCCAGTCGGGAGACAGGGGGTTCTGATGAAAAACTGTTTTTT
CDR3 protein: CASRETGGSDEKLFF

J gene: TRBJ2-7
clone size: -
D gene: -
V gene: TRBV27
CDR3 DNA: TGTGCCAGCAGATTCGAGCCAACAGGGCAGGCCGGCGAGCAGTACTTC
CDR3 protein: CASRFEPTGQAGEQYF

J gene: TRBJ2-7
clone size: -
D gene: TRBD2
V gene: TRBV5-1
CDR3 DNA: TGCGCCAGCAGCTCGAAGCCTACCACTAGCGGAGCCTACGAGCAGTACTTC
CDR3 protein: CASSSKPTTSGAYEQYF

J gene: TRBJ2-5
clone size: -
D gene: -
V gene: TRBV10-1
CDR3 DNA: TGCGCCAGCAGAGTCGTCGGGGGTGGAGAGACCCAGTACTTC
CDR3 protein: CASRVVGGGETQYF

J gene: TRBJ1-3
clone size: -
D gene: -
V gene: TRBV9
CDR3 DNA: TGTGCCAGCACTTGGGGGGCAAACTCTGGAAACACCATATATTTT
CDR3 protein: CASTWGANSGNTIYF

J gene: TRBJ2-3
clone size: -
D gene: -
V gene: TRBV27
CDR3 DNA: TGTGCCAGCAGTTTTGGGAATGCAGATACGCAGTATTTT
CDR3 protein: CASSFGNADTQYF

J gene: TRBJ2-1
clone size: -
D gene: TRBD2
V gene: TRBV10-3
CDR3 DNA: TGTGCCATCAGTCTCGGGACTAGCGGGATTCAGTTCTTC
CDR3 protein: CAISLGTSGIQFF

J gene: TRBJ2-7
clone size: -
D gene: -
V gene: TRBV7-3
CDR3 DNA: TGTGCCAGCAGCTTAAATGGTCCGGGGACCACCTACGAGCAGTACTTC
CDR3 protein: CASSLNGPGTTYEQYF

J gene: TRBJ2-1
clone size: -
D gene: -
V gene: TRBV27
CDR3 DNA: TGTGCCAGCAGCTCACTCACCTACAATGAGCAGTTCTTC
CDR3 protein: CASSSLTYNEQFF

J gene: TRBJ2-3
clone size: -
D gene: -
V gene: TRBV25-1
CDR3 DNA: TGTGCCAGCAGTCTGACAGATACGCAGTATTTT
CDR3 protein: CASSLTDTQYF

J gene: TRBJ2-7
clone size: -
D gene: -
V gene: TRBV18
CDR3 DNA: TGTGCCAGCTCTCTAGGCTCCTACGAGCAGTACTTC
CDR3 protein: CASSLGSYEQYF

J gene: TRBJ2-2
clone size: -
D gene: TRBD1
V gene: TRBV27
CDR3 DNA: TGTGCCAGCAGTTTACCCATAACAGGGGGCGGATTAGCGCTGTTTTTT
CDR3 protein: CASSLPITGGGLALFF

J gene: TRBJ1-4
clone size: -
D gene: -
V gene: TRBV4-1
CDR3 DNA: TGCGCCAGCAGCCAAGCGGGCCCAGAAGGGGAAAAACTGTTTTTT
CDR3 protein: CASSQAGPEGEKLFF

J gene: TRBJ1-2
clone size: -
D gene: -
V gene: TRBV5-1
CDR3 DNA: TGCGCCAGCAGCTTGGGGACACAGGAGGGCTATGGCTACACCTTC
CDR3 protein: CASSLGTQEGYGYTF

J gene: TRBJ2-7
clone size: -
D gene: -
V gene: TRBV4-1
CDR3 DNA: TGCGCCAGCAGCCAGATTAGGGAAGGCGAGCAGTACTTC
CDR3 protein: CASSQIREGEQYF

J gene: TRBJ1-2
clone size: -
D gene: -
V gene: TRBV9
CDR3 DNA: TGTGCCAGCAGCGTAGTTGAGGCCGGGGGCTACACCTTC
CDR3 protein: CASSVVEAGGYTF

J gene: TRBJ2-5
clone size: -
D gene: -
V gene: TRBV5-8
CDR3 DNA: TGTGCCAGCAGCTTGGCCCGTCGGGAGACCCAGTACTTC
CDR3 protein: CASSLARRETQYF

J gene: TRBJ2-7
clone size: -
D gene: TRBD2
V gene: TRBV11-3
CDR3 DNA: TGTGCCAGCAGTCAACGGGGGGTCGGACCAACTAACGAGCAGTACTTC
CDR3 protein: CASSQRGVGPTNEQYF

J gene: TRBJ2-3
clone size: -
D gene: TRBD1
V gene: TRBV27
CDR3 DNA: TGTGCCAGCAGTCAGAGGACAGGCGATACGCAGTATTTT
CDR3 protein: CASSQRTGDTQYF

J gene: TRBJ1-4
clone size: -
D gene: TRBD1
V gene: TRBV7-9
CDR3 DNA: TGTGCCAGCAGCTCCGGGACAGGGTACGAAAAACTGTTTTTT
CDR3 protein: CASSSGTGYEKLFF

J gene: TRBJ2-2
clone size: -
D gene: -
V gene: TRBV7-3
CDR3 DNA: TGTGCCAGCAGCTTAAGCAGTGCCGTTGGGGAGCTGTTTTTT
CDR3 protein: CASSLSSAVGELFF

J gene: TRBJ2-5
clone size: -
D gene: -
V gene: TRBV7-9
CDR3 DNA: TGTGCCAGCAGCCCCACCCATGGGGAGGCCCAAGAGACCCAGTACTTC
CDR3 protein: CASSPTHGEAQETQYF

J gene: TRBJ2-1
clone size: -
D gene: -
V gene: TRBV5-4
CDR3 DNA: TGTGCCAGCAGCCGTGGAGGGCCCTACAATGAGCAGTTCTTC
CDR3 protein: CASSRGGPYNEQFF